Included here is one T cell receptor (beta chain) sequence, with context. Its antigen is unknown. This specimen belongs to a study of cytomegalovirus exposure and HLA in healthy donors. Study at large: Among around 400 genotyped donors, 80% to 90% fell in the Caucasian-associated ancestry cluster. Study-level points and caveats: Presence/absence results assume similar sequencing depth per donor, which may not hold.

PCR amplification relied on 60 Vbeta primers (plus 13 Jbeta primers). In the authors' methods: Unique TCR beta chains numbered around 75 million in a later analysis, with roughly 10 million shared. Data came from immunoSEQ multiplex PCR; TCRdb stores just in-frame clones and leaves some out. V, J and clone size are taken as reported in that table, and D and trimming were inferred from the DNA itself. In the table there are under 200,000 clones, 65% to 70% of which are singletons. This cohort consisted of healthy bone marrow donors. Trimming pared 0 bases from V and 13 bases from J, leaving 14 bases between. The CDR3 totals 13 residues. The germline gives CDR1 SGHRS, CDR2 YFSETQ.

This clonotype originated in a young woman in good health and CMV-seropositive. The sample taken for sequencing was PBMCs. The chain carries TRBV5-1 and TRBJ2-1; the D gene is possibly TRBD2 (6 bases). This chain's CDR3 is CASSLVGTSDQFF. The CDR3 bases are TGCGCCAGCAGCTTGGTGGGGACTTCCGACCAGTTCTTC.